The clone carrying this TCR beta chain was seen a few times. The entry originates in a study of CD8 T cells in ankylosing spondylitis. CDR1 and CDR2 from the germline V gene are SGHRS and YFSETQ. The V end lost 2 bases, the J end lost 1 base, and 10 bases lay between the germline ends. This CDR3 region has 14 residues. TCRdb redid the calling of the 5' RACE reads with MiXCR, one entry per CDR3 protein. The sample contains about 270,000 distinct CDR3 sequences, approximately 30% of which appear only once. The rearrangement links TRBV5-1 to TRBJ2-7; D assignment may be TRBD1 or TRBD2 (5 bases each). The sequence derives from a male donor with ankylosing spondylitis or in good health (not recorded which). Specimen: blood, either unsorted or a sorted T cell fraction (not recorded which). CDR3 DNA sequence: TGCGCCAGCAGCTTAGGGACCCAGTCCTACGAGCAGTACTTC. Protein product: CASSLGTQSYEQYF.